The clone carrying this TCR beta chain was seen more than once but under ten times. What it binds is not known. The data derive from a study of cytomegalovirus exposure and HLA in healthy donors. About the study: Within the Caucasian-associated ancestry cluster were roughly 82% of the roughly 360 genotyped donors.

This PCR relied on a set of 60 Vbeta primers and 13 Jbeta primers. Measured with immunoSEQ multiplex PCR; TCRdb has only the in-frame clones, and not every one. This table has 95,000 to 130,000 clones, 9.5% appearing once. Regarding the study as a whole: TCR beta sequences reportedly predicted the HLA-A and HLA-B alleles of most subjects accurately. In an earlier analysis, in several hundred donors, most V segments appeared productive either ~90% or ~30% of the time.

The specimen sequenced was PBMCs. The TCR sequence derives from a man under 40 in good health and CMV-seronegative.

CDR3 in amino acids: CASKLRVNTEAFF. In DNA form, the CDR3 reads TGTGCCAGCAAGCTACGGGTCAACACTGAAGCTTTCTTT. The chain couples TRBV6-1 to TRBJ1-1; D not resolved. The CDR3 totals 13 residues. The germline V gene encodes CDR1 MNHNS and CDR2 SASEGT. V lost 7 bases to trimming and J lost 2 bases, with 11 bases between them.